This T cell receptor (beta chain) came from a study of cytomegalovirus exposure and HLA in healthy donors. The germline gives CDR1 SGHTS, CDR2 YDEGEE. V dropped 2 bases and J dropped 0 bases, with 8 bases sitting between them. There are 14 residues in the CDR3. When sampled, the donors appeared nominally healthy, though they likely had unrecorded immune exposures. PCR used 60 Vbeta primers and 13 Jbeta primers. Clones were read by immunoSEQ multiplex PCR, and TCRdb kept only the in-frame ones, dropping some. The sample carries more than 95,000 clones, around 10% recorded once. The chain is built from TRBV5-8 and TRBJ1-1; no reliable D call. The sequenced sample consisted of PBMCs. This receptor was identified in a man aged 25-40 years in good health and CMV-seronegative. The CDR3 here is CASSLQILNTEAFF. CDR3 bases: TGTGCCAGCAGCTTACAGATTTTGAACACTGAAGCTTTCTTT.